This T cell receptor (beta chain) was documented in a study of T cell responses to AZD1222 COVID-19 vaccine. The assay was immunoSEQ multiplex PCR, and TCRdb's table has in-frame clones only and misses some. The table shows around 91,000 clones, with approximately 90% occurring only once. Germline V gene sequence: CDR1 SGHTA, CDR2 FQGNSA. The CDR3 consists of 14 residues. Trimming pared 7 bases from V and 1 base from J, leaving 12 bases between. This sequence originates from an adult in good health. This chain connects TRBV7-2 to TRBJ2-3; D is perhaps TRBD2 (6 bases). Material: peripheral blood, obtained on day 0 of AZD1222 vaccination. The DNA for the CDR3 is TGTGCCAGCACCGAACGACTAGGCACAGATACGCAGTATTTT. Amino acid sequence: CASTERLGTDTQYF.